One TCR beta chain is described in this entry. After removal of 0 bases from V and 8 bases from J, the junction contained 3 bases not matched to a gene. The CDR3 totals 14 residues. The V gene's germline CDR1 is SGDLS and CDR2 YYNGEE. This specimen belongs to a study of blood T cell repertoires in COVID-19. On the study more broadly: Acute and convalescent COVID-19 samples came from the United States, Italy and Spain. T cells, B-cell-depleted T cells, or PBMCs supplied cDNA or gDNA.

This table comes from immunoSEQ multiplex PCR, and its TCRdb copy is limited to in-frame clones, with some not included. The sample includes some 180,000 clones, roughly 80% of them seen just once. The rearrangement joins TRBV9 to TRBJ2-2; 8 nucleotides match TRBD2. Source material: peripheral blood. This TCR was sampled from a human donor in a cohort sampled during active COVID-19. Here the CDR3 reads CASSVAVAGGELFF. The CDR3 DNA reads TGTGCCAGCAGCGTAGCGGTAGCGGGGGGGGAGCTGTTTTTT.